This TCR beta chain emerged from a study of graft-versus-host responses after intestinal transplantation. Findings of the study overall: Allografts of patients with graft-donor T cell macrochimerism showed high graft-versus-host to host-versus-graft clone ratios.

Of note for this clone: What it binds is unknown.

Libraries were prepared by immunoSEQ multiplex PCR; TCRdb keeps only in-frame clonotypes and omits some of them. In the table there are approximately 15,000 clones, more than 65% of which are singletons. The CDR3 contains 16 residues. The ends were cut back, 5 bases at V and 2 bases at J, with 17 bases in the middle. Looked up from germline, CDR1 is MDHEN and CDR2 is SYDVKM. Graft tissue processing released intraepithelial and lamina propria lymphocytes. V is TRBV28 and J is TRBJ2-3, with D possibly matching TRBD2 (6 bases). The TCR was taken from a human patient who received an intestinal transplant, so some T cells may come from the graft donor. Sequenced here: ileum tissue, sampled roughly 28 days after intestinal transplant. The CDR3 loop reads CASSHQAGSDTDTQYF. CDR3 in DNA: TGTGCCAGCAGTCACCAGGCGGGATCTGACACAGATACGCAGTATTTT.